This TCR beta chain was profiled in a study of T-cell memory formation after mild COVID-19. A single record per CDR3 protein comes from TCRdb applying MiXCR to the 5' RACE reads. The table shows 85,000 to 130,000 distinct CDR3 sequences, with around 15% occurring only once. V dropped 1 base and J dropped 5 bases, with 23 bases sitting between them. This CDR3 contains 18 residues. CDR1 and CDR2 (germline): MGHRA, YSYEKL. There are a few counts of this clonotype. This receptor was taken from an adult woman who had mild COVID-19 (a few samples of this study predate the infection). Cell type and time point are not known. This rearrangement joins TRBV4-1 to TRBJ2-5; weak D call: TRBD1 (5 bases). The specimen sequenced was PBMCs or a T cell subset sorted from them (not recorded which). CDR3 sequence reads: CASSQVSSGWNRHETQYF. In nucleotides, the CDR3 is TGCGCCAGCAGCCAAGTATCGTCAGGGTGGAACAGGCACGAGACCCAGTACTTC.